One sample yielded the 26 T cell receptor beta chains listed below, sequenced in a study of blood T cells in healthy people across ages. The use of a sample-barcoded 5' primer and a J-beta primer mix characterized a second PCR of 7 to 11 cycles. TCRdb processed the 5' RACE reads anew with MiXCR; each CDR3 protein has one entry. The repertoire holds 1.5 million to 2 million distinct CDR3 sequences, with roughly 27% as singletons. Sequencing used blood. The source of these receptors is a woman aged 25-40 years in good health.

At least ten counts were recorded for this clonotype. CDR3 sequence (DNA): TGTGCCAGCAGCTTAAGTGGGCGGGGCTCCTACAATGAGCAGTTCTTC. This gives the protein CASSLSGRGSYNEQFF. The rearrangement links TRBV28 to TRBJ2-1; TRBD2 might be the D (6 bases). Looked up from germline, CDR1 is MDHEN and CDR2 is SYDVKM. This CDR3 region has 16 residues. V dropped 6 bases and J dropped 0 bases, with 15 bases sitting between them.

Concerning this clonotype: Germline is not matched at one junction end, which may reflect a read error. The chain recombines TRBV7-2 with TRBJ1-3; no firm D call. This CDR3 is built from 16 residues. The V gene's germline CDR1 is SGHTA and CDR2 FQGNSA. DNA for the CDR3: TGTGCCAGCAGCTTAGGTGACTCCCGAACCGGAAACACCGTATATTTT. Its translation: CASSLGDSRTGNTVYF.

This clonotype was counted many times. The chain employs TRBV12-3 or TRBV12-4 and TRBJ2-7; no clear D. V lost 6 bases and J 3 bases, leaving 15 bases between the germline ends. CDR3 length equals 14 residues. CDR3 sequence (DNA): TGTGCCAGCAGCTCTGGGCCAGGCCTCTACGAGCAGTACTTC. It specifies CASSSGPGLYEQYF.

The chain has TRBV5-1 and TRBJ2-1, with 9 positions matching TRBD1. Germline V gene sequence: CDR1 SGHRS, CDR2 YFSETQ. The CDR3 is 15 residues long. The junction had 10 bases not matched to a gene; V was cut back by 6 bases and J by 6 bases. The CDR3 nucleotides read TGCGCCAGCAAAGGGGGACAGGGTAGAGGCAATGAGCAGTTCTTC. As protein: CASKGGQGRGNEQFF.

This clonotype was seen only a few times. The chain employs TRBV6-2 or TRBV6-3 and TRBJ2-1; no definite D call. V was trimmed by 0 bases and J by 5 bases, leaving 5 bases between them. The CDR3 loop spans 13 amino acids. Germline CDR1 reads MNHEY; CDR2 reads SVGEGT. This chain's CDR3 is CASSYSTNNEQFF. The CDR3 coding sequence is TGTGCCAGCAGTTACTCGACAAACAATGAGCAGTTCTTC.

This clonotype was detected many times. Being one base from a much bigger clone, this may be a read error. The chain links TRBV12-3 or TRBV12-4 to TRBJ1-2; D uncertain. This CDR3 contains 12 residues. V was cut by 10 bases and J by 0 bases, with 9 bases left in between. The CDR3, as DNA: TGTGCCATCGGAACCTCTAACTATGGCTACACCTTC. It yields the protein CAIGTSNYGYTF.

The chain carries TRBV29-1 and TRBJ2-1, with 10 bases matching TRBD1. Per germline, CDR1 SQVTM and CDR2 ANQGSEA. The CDR3 is made up of 15 amino acids. The V segment lost 7 bases and the J segment 1 base; nucleotides outside the gene matches: 7. CDR3 sequence: CSAARQGASYNEQFF. Here the CDR3 DNA reads TGCAGCGCCGCGCGACAGGGGGCATCCTACAATGAGCAGTTCTTC.

The chain combines TRBV10-2 with TRBJ2-7, with a possible D match to TRBD2 (5 bases). The CDR3 has 13 residues. Trimming took 8 bases from V and 0 from J, leaving 11 bases between them. Germline CDR1 is WSHSY and CDR2 is SAAADI. CDR3 nucleotides: TGCGCCAGCCGGGGTGGAGACTCCTACGAGCAGTACTTC. Translation gives CASRGGDSYEQYF.

J is TRBJ1-5 and V is TRBV10-3, with 9 bases matching TRBD1. In germline, CDR1 is ENHRY, CDR2 SYGVKD. This CDR3 comprises 13 residues. V lost 6 bases and J lost 9; bases outside the gene matches: 6. This CDR3 is CAIREQGARPQHF. The CDR3 DNA is TGTGCCATCAGGGAACAGGGGGCGAGGCCCCAGCATTTT.

This rearrangement joins TRBV28 to TRBJ2-1; the match to TRBD2 covers 7 bases. Germline lookup yields CDR1 MDHEN and CDR2 SYDVKM. The CDR3 length is 15 residues. Unmatched junction bases numbered 4, after V lost 5 bases and J lost 0 bases. The CDR3 sequence is CASSPREGSYNEQFF. CDR3 sequence (DNA): TGTGCCAGCAGTCCAAGGGAGGGCTCCTACAATGAGCAGTTCTTC.

This clonotype was seen a few times. The chain links TRBV29-1 to TRBJ2-1; 9 positions match TRBD2. Germline values: CDR1 SQVTM, CDR2 ANQGSEA. The CDR3 loop spans 15 amino acids. Unmatched junction bases numbered 11, after V lost 4 bases and J lost 7 bases. The CDR3 spells CSVGPIAGVGNEQFF. As DNA, the CDR3 is TGCAGCGTTGGACCGATAGCGGGAGTAGGGAATGAGCAGTTCTTC.

The CDR3 sequence: CASSLSGLDQETQYF. As DNA, the CDR3 is TGTGCCAGCAGCTTAAGTGGTCTAGATCAAGAGACCCAGTACTTC. V and J are TRBV7-2 and TRBJ2-5; D is ambiguous. The CDR3 consists of 15 residues. V was clipped by 2 bases and J by 2 bases, with 12 bases between them. Germline CDR1 is SGHTA and CDR2 is FQGNSA.

V is TRBV5-5 and J is TRBJ2-7; 7 nucleotides align to TRBD2. The CDR3 sequence is 14 residues long. Germline V CDR1 and CDR2: SGHKS, YYEKEE (reference sequence). Trimming cost V 3 bases and J 3 bases; bases outside gene matches: 6. For the CDR3, the DNA is TGTGCCAGCAGCTGGTCTAGCGGATTCTACGAGCAGTACTTC. Amino acid sequence: CASSWSSGFYEQYF. Full variable domain (outside the CDR3, taken from reference TRBV5-5 and TRBJ2-7): DAGVTQSPTHLIKTRGQQVTLRCSPISGHKSVSWYQQVLGQGPQFIFQYYEKEERGRGNFPDRFSARQFPNYSSELNVNALLLGDSALYLCASSWSSGFYEQYFGPGTRLTVT.

This clonotype appeared many times. V is TRBV29-1 and J is TRBJ2-3; 7 nucleotides line up with TRBD1. J gave up 5 bases and V 8 bases, and 10 bases lay outside the gene matches. The CDR3 runs to 13 residues. Germline CDR1 SQVTM, CDR2 ANQGSEA. The CDR3 nucleotides read TGCAGCACCGACAGGGTTATTGGAGATACGCAGTATTTT. Amino acids: CSTDRVIGDTQYF.

This clonotype was detected ten times or more. The chain employs TRBV6-6 and TRBJ1-5; TRBD1 agrees at 8 bases. CDR1 and CDR2 from the germline V gene are MNHNY and SVGAGI (reference sequence). The CDR3 runs 13 residues. V was clipped by 6 bases and J by 2 bases; unmatched bases: 0. CDR3 coding DNA: TGTGCCAGCAGGGGACAGGGCAATCAGCCCCAGCATTTT. Protein product: CASRGQGNQPQHF.

This clonotype was picked up many times. This chain connects TRBV5-6 to TRBJ2-4, with TRBD2 as a possible D gene (6 bases). CDR1 is SGHDT and CDR2 is YYEEEE in the germline V gene. The CDR3 is 16 amino acids. V was trimmed by 4 bases and J by 0 bases, leaving 14 bases between them. The CDR3 is CASSRPGARAKNIQYF. CDR3 nucleotide sequence: TGTGCCAGCAGCCGACCGGGAGCACGAGCCAAAAACATTCAGTACTTC.

This chain connects TRBV20-1 to TRBJ2-4, with 13 bases aligning to TRBD2. The germline CDR1 and CDR2 sequences are DFQATT and SNEGSKA (reference sequence). The CDR3 totals 13 residues. Unmatched junction bases numbered 4, after V lost 7 bases and J lost 7 bases. As DNA, the CDR3 is TGCAGTGGAACTAGCGGGGGGGCCAACATTCAGTACTTC. It is translated as CSGTSGGANIQYF.

J is TRBJ2-1 and V is TRBV29-1, with 11 nucleotides matching TRBD2. Germline CDR1 SQVTM, CDR2 ANQGSEA. The CDR3 sequence is 15 residues long. V was clipped by 2 bases and J by 5 bases; unmatched bases: 5. The CDR3 DNA is TGCAGCGTTGAAACGGGACTAGCGGAGGACAATGAGCAGTTCTTC. This gives the protein CSVETGLAEDNEQFF.

The V gene is TRBV6-6, the J gene TRBJ2-7, with 10 bases that match TRBD2. CDR1 MNHNY and CDR2 SVGAGI come from the germline V gene (reference sequence). The CDR3 covers 15 residues. The V and J ends lost 0 bases and 7 bases, in that order; junction bases with no gene match: 6. CDR3 DNA: TGTGCCAGCAGTTACTCGGAGCGGGGGGGTTATGAGCAGTACTTC. Protein product: CASSYSERGGYEQYF.

The chain carries TRBV2 and TRBJ2-1; D gene unclear. From germline, CDR1 is SNHLY and CDR2 FYNNEI. V shed 7 bases and J shed 7 bases, with 20 bases lying between them. This CDR3 region has 15 residues. The CDR3 sequence is CASTRSLDASNEQFF. CDR3 nucleotide sequence: TGTGCCAGCACCCGATCACTCGACGCATCGAATGAGCAGTTCTTC.

This clonotype was counted at least ten times. This rearrangement joins TRBV27 to TRBJ2-1, with 7 bases lining up with TRBD2. CDR3 length: 17 residues. Germline values: CDR1 MNHEY, CDR2 SMNVEV (reference sequence). Losses at the gene ends were 4 bases for V and 6 bases for J; bases not matched to a gene: 15. The CDR3 is CASSSLHDLAEVNEQFF. The CDR3 coding sequence is TGTGCCAGCAGTTCACTGCACGACCTAGCGGAAGTCAATGAGCAGTTCTTC.

This clonotype came up a few times. The chain employs TRBV13 and TRBJ2-3; no definite D call. Germline CDR1 is PRHDT and CDR2 is FYEKMQ (reference sequence). The CDR3 is made up of 13 amino acids. V lost 5 bases and J 0 bases, leaving 6 bases between the germline ends. Here the CDR3 reads CASSTTSTDTQYF. The CDR3 coding sequence is TGTGCCAGCAGCACCACTAGCACAGATACGCAGTATTTT. The whole variable domain, remainder taken from reference TRBV13 and TRBJ2-3, is AAGVIQSPRHLIKEKRETATLKCYPIPRHDTVYWYQQGPGQDPQFLISFYEKMQSDKGSIPDRFSAQQFSDYHSELNMSSLELGDSALYFCASSTTSTDTQYFGPGTRLTVL.

With respect to this clonotype: One end of the junction does not line up with germline, which may come from a read error. The chain employs TRBV6-6 and TRBJ2-6; no clear D. Looked up from germline, CDR1 is MNHNY and CDR2 is SVGAGI (reference sequence). The CDR3 covers 15 residues. The CDR3, as DNA: TGTGCCGGCAGTTACTCGTGGGCAGAGTCCAACGTCCTGACTTTC. This gives the protein CAGSYSWAESNVLTF.

Only a few counts were recorded for this clonotype. The rearrangement links TRBV29-1 to TRBJ2-1; D remains ambiguous. This CDR3 contains 10 residues. Germline V CDR1 and CDR2: SQVTM, ANQGSEA. V lost 5 bases, J lost 7 bases, and 6 bases lay in between. CDR3 sequence reads: CSVYPNEQFF. The DNA for the CDR3 is TGCAGCGTTTACCCTAATGAGCAGTTCTTC.

This clonotype was counted between two and nine times. J is TRBJ2-1 and V is TRBV14; TRBD2 matches at 8 bases. The CDR3 is 15 amino acids. J was trimmed by 2 bases and V by 3 bases; bases with no gene match: 3. The germline V gene has CDR1 SGHDN and CDR2 FVKESK. This CDR3 reads CASSHRGGAYNEQFF. CDR3 bases: TGTGCCAGCAGCCATCGGGGGGGGGCCTACAATGAGCAGTTCTTC.

This clonotype was counted many times. The chain uses TRBV29-1 and TRBJ2-1, with D possibly being TRBD2 (7 bases). CDR3 length: 15 amino acids. CDR1 is SQVTM, CDR2 ANQGSEA, per germline. The V end was cut by 1 base, the J end by 5 bases, with 15 bases between. CDR3 nucleotides: TGCAGCGTTGAAGGCGGCGCGGGGGCAAACAATGAGCAGTTCTTC. Protein: CSVEGGAGANNEQFF.